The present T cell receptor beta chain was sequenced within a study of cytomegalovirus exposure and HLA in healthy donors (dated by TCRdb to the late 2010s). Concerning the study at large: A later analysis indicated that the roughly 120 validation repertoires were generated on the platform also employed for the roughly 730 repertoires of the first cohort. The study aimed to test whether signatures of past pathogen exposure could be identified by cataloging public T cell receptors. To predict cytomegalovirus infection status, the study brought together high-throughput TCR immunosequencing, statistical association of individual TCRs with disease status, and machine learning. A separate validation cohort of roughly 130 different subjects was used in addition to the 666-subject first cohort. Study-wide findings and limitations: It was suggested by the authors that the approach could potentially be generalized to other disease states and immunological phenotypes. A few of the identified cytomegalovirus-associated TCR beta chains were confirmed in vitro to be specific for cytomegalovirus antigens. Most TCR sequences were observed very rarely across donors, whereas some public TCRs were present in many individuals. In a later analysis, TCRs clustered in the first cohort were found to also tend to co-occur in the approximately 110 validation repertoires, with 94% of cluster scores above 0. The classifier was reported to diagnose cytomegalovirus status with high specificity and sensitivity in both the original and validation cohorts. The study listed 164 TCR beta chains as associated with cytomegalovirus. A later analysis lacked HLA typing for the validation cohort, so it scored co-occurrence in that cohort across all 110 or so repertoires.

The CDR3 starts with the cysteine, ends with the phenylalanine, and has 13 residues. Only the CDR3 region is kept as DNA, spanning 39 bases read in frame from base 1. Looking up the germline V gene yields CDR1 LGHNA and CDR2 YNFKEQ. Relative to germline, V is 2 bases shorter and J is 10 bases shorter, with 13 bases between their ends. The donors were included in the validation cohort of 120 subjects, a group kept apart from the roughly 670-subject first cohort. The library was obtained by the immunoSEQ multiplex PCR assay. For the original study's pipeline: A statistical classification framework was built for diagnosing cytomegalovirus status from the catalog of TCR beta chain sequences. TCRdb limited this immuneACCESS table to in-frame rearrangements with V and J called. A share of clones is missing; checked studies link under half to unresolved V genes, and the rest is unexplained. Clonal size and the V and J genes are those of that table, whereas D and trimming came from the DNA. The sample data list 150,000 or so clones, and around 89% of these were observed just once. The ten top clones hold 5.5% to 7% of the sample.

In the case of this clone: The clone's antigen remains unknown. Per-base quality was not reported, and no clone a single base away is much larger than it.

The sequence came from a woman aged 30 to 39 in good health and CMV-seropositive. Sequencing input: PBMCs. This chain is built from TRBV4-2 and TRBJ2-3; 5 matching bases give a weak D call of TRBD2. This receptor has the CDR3 CASSQSLGLAQYF. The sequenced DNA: TGTGCCAGCAGCCAATCACTAGGATTGGCGCAGTATTTT.